The next 11 T cell receptor beta chains were all read from a single sample in a study of blood T cells in healthy people across ages. PCR was performed a second time for about 7 to 12 cycles using a sample-barcoded 5' primer and a J-beta primer mix. MiXCR was run by TCRdb on the 5' RACE reads, yielding one entry per CDR3 protein. This sample carries over 950,000 distinct CDR3 sequences, around two fifths of them seen once, and the ten largest clones take around 13%. Sequencing was performed on blood. The source of these receptors is a man aged 18 to 30 in good health.

This chain connects TRBV27 to TRBJ2-7; no firm D call. Trimming removed 3 bases from V and 3 bases from J, with 21 bases in between. The germline gives CDR1 MNHEY, CDR2 SMNVEV (reference sequence). This CDR3 has 17 residues. The CDR3 is CASSFRGPSRFLYEQYF. CDR3 DNA sequence: TGTGCCAGCAGTTTTCGTGGTCCTTCCCGCTTTCTCTACGAGCAGTACTTC.

In this sample, this clonotype turned up a few times. The chain has TRBV25-1 and TRBJ2-3; TRBD1 or TRBD2 may be the D gene (5 bases each). Germline V gene sequence: CDR1 MGHDK, CDR2 SYGVNS. There are 15 residues in the CDR3. V dropped 3 bases and J dropped 4 bases, with 14 bases sitting between them. CDR3 in DNA: TGTGCCAGCAGTGACCCGGGACCTAAATCAGATACGCAGTATTTT. It yields the protein CASSDPGPKSDTQYF.

The V gene is TRBV7-8, the J gene TRBJ1-6; D remains ambiguous. The CDR3 has 14 residues. Trimming took off 5 bases at V and 4 bases at J, with 9 bases between the two ends. The V gene's germline CDR1 is SGHVS and CDR2 FQNEAQ. CDR3: CASSPNQYNSPLHF. The CDR3 coding sequence is TGTGCCAGCAGCCCCAATCAATATAATTCACCCCTCCACTTT.

V is TRBV7-2 and J is TRBJ2-2; D may be TRBD1 or TRBD2 (5 bases each). The CDR3 spans 15 residues. Germline V gene lookup returns CDR1 SGHTA and CDR2 FQGNSA. Between the trimmed V and J ends, which lost 8 bases and 2 bases, there was a span of 15 bases. CDR3 loop: CASGPGPTNTGELFF. CDR3 nucleotide sequence: TGTGCCAGCGGACCGGGACCGACAAACACCGGGGAGCTGTTTTTT.

There are a few counts of this clonotype. This chain connects TRBV4-1 to TRBJ2-3; perhaps TRBD2 as D (6 bases). CDR1 and CDR2 from the germline V gene are MGHRA and YSYEKL. There are 14 residues in the CDR3. The V and J ends lost 1 base and 7 bases respectively, with 12 bases between them. This chain's CDR3 is CASSQVTSQHTQYF. In DNA, the CDR3 is TGCGCCAGCAGCCAAGTGACTAGTCAGCATACGCAGTATTTT.

The chain combines TRBV6-6 with TRBJ2-1; no reliable D call. Trimming pared 0 bases from V and 9 bases from J, leaving 15 bases between. The CDR3 sequence is 15 residues long. CDR1 and CDR2 from the germline V gene are MNHNY and SVGAGI (reference sequence). The CDR3, as DNA: TGTGCCAGCAGTTACTCGTTAACAGTATCTGGTGAGCAGTTCTTC. Translation: CASSYSLTVSGEQFF.

V and J are TRBV7-2 and TRBJ1-1, with D unresolved. The V gene lost 2 bases and the J gene lost 8 bases, with 6 bases spanning the gap. This CDR3 has 11 residues. Germline V lookup: CDR1 SGHTA, CDR2 FQGNSA. The CDR3 DNA sequence: TGTGCCAGCAGCTTAAGATTCGAAGCTTTCTTT. As protein: CASSLRFEAFF.

The rearrangement joins TRBV4-3 to TRBJ1-2; D is unresolved. Germline V gives CDR1 LGHNA, CDR2 YSLEER. V was trimmed by 1 base and J by 4 bases, leaving 13 bases between them. The CDR3 runs to 15 residues. This CDR3 reads CASSQGAAIVYGYTF. The CDR3 DNA is TGCGCCAGCAGCCAAGGGGCTGCAATCGTCTATGGCTACACCTTC.

J is TRBJ2-3 and V is TRBV10-3; tentative D call: TRBD1 (6 bases). This CDR3 is built from 14 residues. Germline values: CDR1 ENHRY, CDR2 SYGVKD. Between the trimmed V and J ends, which lost 3 bases and 4 bases, there was a span of 11 bases. CDR3 DNA: TGTGCCATCAGTGATTCCGAGGGGGCAGATACGCAGTATTTT. Residues: CAISDSEGADTQYF.

The chain is built from TRBV20-1 and TRBJ2-1; D ambiguous. The J call is in doubt because the DNA end fits TRBJ2-7 better. CDR3 length: 14 amino acids. Germline V CDR1 and CDR2: DFQATT, SNEGSKA (reference sequence). DNA of the CDR3: TGCAGTGCTAGTAGGCGGCAAATATTCAATGAGCAGTACTTC. It specifies CSASRRQIFNEQYF.

The chain is built from TRBV15 and TRBJ1-5, with D maybe TRBD1 (5 bases). This CDR3 comprises 18 residues. CDR1 and CDR2 (germline): LNHNV, YYDKDF (reference sequence). V was trimmed by 1 base and J by 5 bases, leaving 21 bases between them. As DNA, the CDR3 is TGTGCCACCAGCAGAGCAGCCACCCCGCTGGGGCGTTATCAGCCCCAGCATTTT. Protein: CATSRAATPLGRYQPQHF. Together with reference TRBV15 and TRBJ1-5, the CDR3 gives the full variable domain: DAMVIQNPRYQVTQFGKPVTLSCSQTLNHNVMYWYQQKSSQAPKLLFHYYDKDFNNEADTPDNFQSRRPNTSFCFLDIRSPGLGDTAMYLCATSRAATPLGRYQPQHFGDGTRLSIL.